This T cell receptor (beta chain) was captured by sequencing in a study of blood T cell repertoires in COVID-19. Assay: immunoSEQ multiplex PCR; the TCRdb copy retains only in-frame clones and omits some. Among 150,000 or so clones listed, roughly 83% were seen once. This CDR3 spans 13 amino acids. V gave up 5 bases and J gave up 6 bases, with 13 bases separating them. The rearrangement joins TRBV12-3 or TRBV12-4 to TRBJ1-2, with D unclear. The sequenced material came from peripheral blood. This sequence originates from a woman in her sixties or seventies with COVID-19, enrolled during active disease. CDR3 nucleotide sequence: TGTGCCAGCAGTACACAACTGAGCGATGGCTACACCTTC. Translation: CASSTQLSDGYTF.